Sequencing of this TCR beta chain was carried out in a study of shared clonotypes between healthy human individuals. CDR1 SGDLS and CDR2 YYNGEE come from the germline V gene. Trimming removed 3 bases from V and 0 bases from J, with 11 bases in between. The CDR3 consists of 15 residues. Source study methods: Junction-only immunoSEQ sequences carried no quality scores, so filtering differed. TCRdb's copy holds only in-frame clones and misses some; the assay was immunoSEQ multiplex PCR. The V and J calls and clone size come from that table; D and trimming were worked out from the DNA. The table has 950,000 to 1,300,000 clones, around four fifths seen once. In regard to this clone: Its cognate antigen is unknown.

Whole-study results and caveats: Non-shared clonotypes had lower generation probabilities than clonotypes shared by all four sorted-subset donors.

The chain has TRBV9 and TRBJ2-3; no clear D. The receptor was isolated from a man between 18 and 35 years old in good health. Sequencing input: memory CD4+ T cells sorted from blood. Subset here: CD45RA-negative fraction. The CDR3, as DNA: TGTGCCAGCAGCGCTGGGCCCGGGAGCACAGATACGCAGTATTTT. This sequence encodes CASSAGPGSTDTQYF.